A selection of T cell receptor beta chains follows, all from one sample in a study of shared clonotypes between healthy human individuals. Data came from immunoSEQ multiplex PCR; TCRdb stores just in-frame clones and leaves some out. The profile covers nearly 1,000,000 clones, with around three quarters appearing a single time and roughly 1.5% taken by the ten largest. Sequences were obtained from memory CD4+ T cells sorted from blood. These TCRs come from a young man in good health. Both conserved end residues are part of each CDR3. A D gene is named only where the DNA matches it firmly. The listing skips clone size in some rows; elsewhere it reads once, few, many or a size class.

>TRBJ2-7|-|-|TRBV18
TGTGCCAGCTCACCACCTCTAGCAGGGGCAAGGAACGAGCAGTACTTC
CASSPPLAGARNEQYF
>TRBJ1-6|TRBD1|-|TRBV2
TGTGCCAGCAGGGACAGGGGGCAATCACCCCTCCACTTT
CASRDRGQSPLHF
>TRBJ2-3|TRBD2|-|TRBV4-1
TGCGCCAGCAGCCAAGATATTAGCGGGGGGTTCACAGATACGCAGTATTTT
CASSQDISGGFTDTQYF
>TRBJ2-7|TRBD2|-|TRBV27
TGTGCCAGCAAGTCCCCCCGGGCTAGCGGGCACTACGAGCAGTACTTC
CASKSPRASGHYEQYF
>TRBJ2-1|TRBD1|-|TRBV10-3
TGTGCCACCTCGCCTACAGGGGGCAATGAGCAGTTCTTC
CATSPTGGNEQFF
>TRBJ1-1|-|-|TRBV5-1
TGCGCCAGCAGCTTGGAGGGGCTCACGAACACTGAAGCTTTCTTT
CASSLEGLTNTEAFF
>TRBJ2-4|TRBD2|-|TRBV5-8
TGTGCCAGCAGCTTGACGGGTCGGGGGGTGGACATTCAGTACTTC
CASSLTGRGVDIQYF
>TRBJ1-5|-|-|TRBV28
TGTGCCAGCAGTTTAAGGGGGGCAATGGATCAGCCCCAGCATTTT
CASSLRGAMDQPQHF
>TRBJ2-3|TRBD2|once|TRBV28
TGTGCCAGCAGTGGGCCCCCCGGCAGCGGGGGTACAGATACGCAGTATTTT
CASSGPPGSGGTDTQYF
>TRBJ2-7|TRBD1|-|TRBV11-2
TGTGCCAGCAGCTTAGTTGGGACAGGGGGAGGTATCTACGAGCAGTACTTC
CASSLVGTGGGIYEQYF
>TRBJ2-7|TRBD1|-|TRBV5-1
TGCGCCAGCAGCCGGGGGACAGGAACCTACGAGCAGTACTTC
CASSRGTGTYEQYF
>TRBJ2-2|TRBD1|-|TRBV5-1
TGCGCCAGCAGCCGGACAGGGGACATCACCGGGGAGCTGTTTTTT
CASSRTGDITGELFF
>TRBJ2-5|-|-|TRBV19
TGTGCCAGTAGTAGCCTTGGCCGGGGGGAGACCCAGTACTTC
CASSSLGRGETQYF
>TRBJ2-3|-|few|TRBV10-3
TGTGCCACCAGATTCGGGCGGGGTGCTGCCGGCACAGATACGCAGTATTTT
CATRFGRGAAGTDTQYF
>TRBJ2-7|-|-|TRBV2
TGTGCCAGCAGCGCTCAATCCTACGAGCAGTACTTC
CASSAQSYEQYF
>TRBJ1-6|-|many|TRBV7-2
TGTGCCAGCAGCTTAGCCGCTCCCCTGGGGTCACCCCTCCACTTT
CASSLAAPLGSPLHF
>TRBJ1-2|TRBD1|-|TRBV30
TGTGCCTGGAGTGTACTTGGACAGGGAAGTGGCTACACCTTC
CAWSVLGQGSGYTF
>TRBJ1-5|-|-|TRBV18
TGTGCCAGCTCACCGGGCTCAAGTCAGCCCCAGCATTTT
CASSPGSSQPQHF
>TRBJ2-3|TRBD2|-|TRBV30
TGTGCCTGGAGTGTTCTAGGACTAGCGACAGATACGCAGTATTTT
CAWSVLGLATDTQYF
>TRBJ2-7|TRBD2|few|TRBV9
TGTGCCAGCAGCCCGTGGGGTAGCGGGGGATACGAGCAGTACTTC
CASSPWGSGGYEQYF
>TRBJ1-2|-|-|TRBV29-1
TGCAGCGTTATGTCCGGGACTGTGACCTATGGCTACACCTTC
CSVMSGTVTYGYTF
>TRBJ2-7|-|-|TRBV6-1
TGTGCCAGCAGTCCAACGGGACTCTTCTACGAGCAGTACTTC
CASSPTGLFYEQYF
>TRBJ2-1|TRBD2|-|TRBV28
TGTGCCAGCAGTACCACTCTCCCTTGGGGGACTAGCGGGAACTACAATGAGCAGTTCTTC
CASSTTLPWGTSGNYNEQFF
>TRBJ2-2|TRBD2|many|TRBV2
TGTGCCAGCAGGACTACTAGCGGGAGTCCCGGGGAGCTGTTTTTT
CASRTTSGSPGELFF
>TRBJ1-6|-|-|TRBV19
TGTGCCAGTATGGAAGGGGGACTCTCTAGTTCACCCCTCCACTTT
CASMEGGLSSSPLHF
>TRBJ1-1|TRBD1|-|TRBV4-3
TGCGCCAGCAGCCAAAAACCCGGGACAGGGGATGGCACTGAAGCTTTCTTT
CASSQKPGTGDGTEAFF
>TRBJ2-7|-|-|TRBV14
TGTGCCAGCAGCCAAGATACGTCGGGAAGGATAGACGAGCAGTACTTC
CASSQDTSGRIDEQYF
>TRBJ1-6|-|-|TRBV30
TGTGCCTGGACCGAGAATTCACCCCTCCACTTT
CAWTENSPLHF
>TRBJ2-5|-|-|TRBV5-1
TGCGCCAGCAGCTCGCGGGCGGGTGGGGAGACCCAGTACTTC
CASSSRAGGETQYF
>TRBJ2-7|-|-|TRBV6-5
TGTGCCAGCAGTTACTCGGGGGAGCAGTACTTC
CASSYSGEQYF
>TRBJ2-1|-|few|TRBV10-1
TGCGCCAGCAGTGAAGGGACCTGGCGTCGCGATGAGCAGTTCTTC
CASSEGTWRRDEQFF
>TRBJ2-7|TRBD2|-|TRBV10-2
TGCGCCAGCAGTGAGCCTAGCGGGGGGTCCAACTACGAGCAGTACTTC
CASSEPSGGSNYEQYF
>TRBJ1-1|-|-|TRBV2
TGTGCCAGCAGCCCCCGGACGGAGGGTGAAGCTTTCTTT
CASSPRTEGEAFF
>TRBJ2-7|TRBD1|-|TRBV27
TGTGCCAGCAGTTTGTCCGGGACAGGGAGGTACGAGCAGTACTTC
CASSLSGTGRYEQYF
>TRBJ2-5|-|-|TRBV6-1
TGTGCCAGCAGTAGTGGGCCGTCAGAGACCCAGTACTTC
CASSSGPSETQYF
>TRBJ1-1|TRBD1|many|TRBV6-1
TGTGCCAGCAGTGCCCCCTCCGGGACAGTCAATATGAACACTGAAGCTTTCTTT
CASSAPSGTVNMNTEAFF
>TRBJ2-3|-|-|TRBV11-1
TGTGCCAGCAGCTTAGGACCCGGGACAGATACGCAGTATTTT
CASSLGPGTDTQYF
>TRBJ1-1|-|-|TRBV19
TGTGCCAGTAGTATCCGTGGGTTTCACACTGAAGCTTTCTTT
CASSIRGFHTEAFF
>TRBJ2-7|TRBD1|-|TRBV28
TGTGCCAGCAGACCCCCCGGAGGGACAGGCCTCTACGAGCAGTACTTC
CASRPPGGTGLYEQYF
>TRBJ2-7|-|once|TRBV9
TGTGCCAGCAGCCCCCAAGCCACGAGCTCCTACGAGCAGTACTTC
CASSPQATSSYEQYF
>TRBJ2-7|TRBD2|-|TRBV19
TGTGCCAGTAGTCTACGGGGGGATGGTTTCTACGAGCAGTACTTC
CASSLRGDGFYEQYF
>TRBJ2-3|TRBD2|-|TRBV28
TGTGCCAGCGCGGGCTCTAGCGGGGGCACAGATACGCAGTATTTT
CASAGSSGGTDTQYF
>TRBJ2-3|TRBD2|-|TRBV11-2
TGTGCCAGCAGCCGATTGGGGCGGGGGGCAGCCTACCAGGCAGATACGCAGTATTTT
CASSRLGRGAAYQADTQYF
>TRBJ1-2|-|-|TRBV11-2
TGTGCCAGCAGCTCCCCCAGACAGCGAATAAGTCTCTATGGCTACACCTTC
CASSSPRQRISLYGYTF
>TRBJ2-4|-|-|TRBV20-1
TGCAGTGTTCGGACGGGGAACATTCAGTACTTC
CSVRTGNIQYF
>TRBJ2-7|-|-|TRBV7-7
TGTGCTAGCAGCTCCGGTGAGCGCTACGAGCAGTACTTC
CASSSGERYEQYF
>TRBJ1-1|-|-|TRBV30
TGTGCCTGGAGGCCCGGAAAGAAAACGATCGCTGAAGCTTTCTTT
CAWRPGKKTIAEAFF
>TRBJ1-5|-|-|TRBV6-6
TGTGCCAGCAGTCTAGGGGGGGGCAATCAGCCCCAGCATTTT
CASSLGGGNQPQHF